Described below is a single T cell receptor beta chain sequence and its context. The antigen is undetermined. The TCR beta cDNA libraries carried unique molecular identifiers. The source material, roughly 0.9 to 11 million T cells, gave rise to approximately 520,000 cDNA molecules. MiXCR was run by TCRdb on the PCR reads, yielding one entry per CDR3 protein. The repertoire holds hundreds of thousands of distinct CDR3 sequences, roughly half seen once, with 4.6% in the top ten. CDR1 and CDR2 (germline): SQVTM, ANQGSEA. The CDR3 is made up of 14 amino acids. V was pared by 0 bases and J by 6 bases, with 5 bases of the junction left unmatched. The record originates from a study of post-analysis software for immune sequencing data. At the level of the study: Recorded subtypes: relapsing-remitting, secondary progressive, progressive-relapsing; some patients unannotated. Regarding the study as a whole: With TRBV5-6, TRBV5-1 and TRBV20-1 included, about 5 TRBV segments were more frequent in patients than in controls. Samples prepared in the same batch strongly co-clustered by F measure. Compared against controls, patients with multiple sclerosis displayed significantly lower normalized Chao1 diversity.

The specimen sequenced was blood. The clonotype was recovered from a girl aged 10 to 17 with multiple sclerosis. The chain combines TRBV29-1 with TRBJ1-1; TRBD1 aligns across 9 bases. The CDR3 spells CSVEEQGAIAEAFF. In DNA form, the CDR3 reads TGCAGCGTTGAAGAACAGGGGGCGATCGCTGAAGCTTTCTTT.